This TCR beta chain was found in a study of Graves' ophthalmopathy and Graves' hyperthyroidism. Scientists amplified the TCR beta CDR3 regions from RNA transcripts. The authors performed first-round RT-PCR with HTBI primers and then a second-round multiplex PCR. One entry per CDR3 protein, called by TCRdb with MiXCR from the multiplex PCR reads. The sample carries about 740,000 distinct CDR3 sequences, roughly two fifths recorded once. This CDR3 has 14 residues. Germline V lookup: CDR1 SGHTA, CDR2 FQGNSA. V lost 6 bases and J lost 9; bases outside the gene matches: 7. This TCR was recovered from an adult man with Graves' ophthalmopathy. Input material: peripheral blood. The chain is built from TRBV7-2 and TRBJ1-6; 8 bases map to TRBD1. CDR3 DNA sequence: TGTGCCAGCAGGAGACAGGGGAGGAGTTCACCCCTCCACTTT. This translates into CASRRQGRSSPLHF.